This is a list of T cell receptor beta chains from one sample in a study of CD8+ T cells in alopecia areata. Sequenced by immunoSEQ multiplex PCR; TCRdb stores in-frame clones only, minus some. Of under 300,000 clones in the sample, roughly two thirds were seen once. The specimen was CD4+ T cells sorted from blood, collected at week 0. These receptor sequences come from a human donor with alopecia areata. Both conserved end residues are part of each CDR3. D genes are given only for firm matches. Part of the rows lack a size; the others show once, few, many or a class for expanded clones.

CDR3nt	CDR3aa	v_gene	abundance	len	j_gene	d_gene
TGTGCCTGGGAGAGCTCTGGAAACACCATATATTTT	CAWESSGNTIYF	TRBV30	many	12	TRBJ1-3	.
TGTGCCAGCAGTCCAACCAGGGTGCTGGCTGAAAAACTGTTTTTT	CASSPTRVLAEKLFF	TRBV27	.	15	TRBJ1-4	.
TGTGCCAGCTCACCATATAGCAATCAGCCCCAGCATTTT	CASSPYSNQPQHF	TRBV18	.	13	TRBJ1-5	.
TGTGCCAGCAGCTTAGTAGCAATTAGCAATGAGCAGTTCTTC	CASSLVAISNEQFF	TRBV7-2	.	14	TRBJ2-1	.
TGCGCCAGCAGCAGGACAATAGCGAGTTCACCCCTCCACTTT	CASSRTIASSPLHF	TRBV5-1	.	14	TRBJ1-6	.
TGTGCCAGCAGTTACTCGGGACAGGGGGCAGACACCATATATTTT	CASSYSGQGADTIYF	TRBV6-6	.	15	TRBJ1-3	TRBD1
TGTGCCAGCAGCTCCATTCCCGGGGAAGGCTACACCTTC	CASSSIPGEGYTF	TRBV7-9	.	13	TRBJ1-2	.
TGTGCTAGCAGGGTGGACAGGGGAGGCACTGAAGCTTTCTTT	CASRVDRGGTEAFF	TRBV7-7	few	14	TRBJ1-1	TRBD1
TGTGCCAGCAGCGTAGAGGACGGGGAGCTGTTTTTT	CASSVEDGELFF	TRBV9	.	12	TRBJ2-2	.
TGTGCCTGGAGTGTGGGGGCGGGCGAGCAGTACTTC	CAWSVGAGEQYF	TRBV30	.	12	TRBJ2-7	.
TGTGCCAGCAGTCGGTGGGCTTCTGAGCAGTACTTC	CASSRWASEQYF	TRBV25-1	once	12	TRBJ2-7	.
TGTGCCTGGGGGAGGACAGGGAACTCACCCCTCCACTTT	CAWGRTGNSPLHF	TRBV30	.	13	TRBJ1-6	TRBD1
TGTGCCAGCAGCCAAGATCGGGTCCCCTACAATGAGCAGTTCTTC	CASSQDRVPYNEQFF	TRBV14	.	15	TRBJ2-1	.
TGTGCCAGCAGCCTTGTGGGACGGCTTCCTTCACCCCTCCACTTT	CASSLVGRLPSPLHF	TRBV4-2	.	15	TRBJ1-6	.
TGTGCCAGCAGTGCGGGGACAGGGGTAGAGTCACCCCTCCACTTT	CASSAGTGVESPLHF	TRBV27	.	15	TRBJ1-6	TRBD1
TGTGCCCCCGGGGCCTTGGGGTTCTATAGCAATCAGCCCCAGCATTTT	CAPGALGFYSNQPQHF	TRBV10-3	few	16	TRBJ1-5	.
TGTGCCAGCCGACTCTCTGGGGCCAACGTCCTGACTTTC	CASRLSGANVLTF	TRBV19	.	13	TRBJ2-6	.
TGTGCCTGGAATCCTGTAACAACAGATACCGAGCAGTACTTC	CAWNPVTTDTEQYF	TRBV30	.	14	TRBJ2-7	.
TGCAGTGCAGGGGGGAACACTGAAGCTTTCTTT	CSAGGNTEAFF	TRBV20-1	.	11	TRBJ1-1	.
TGTGCCAGCAGCTTGAACAGCGAGAGCTCCTATAATTCACCCCTCCACTTT	CASSLNSESSYNSPLHF	TRBV5-6	.	17	TRBJ1-6	.
TGCAGCGCGACCGGACTAGCGGGTTCCTACGAGCAGTACTTC	CSATGLAGSYEQYF	TRBV29-1	.	14	TRBJ2-7	TRBD2